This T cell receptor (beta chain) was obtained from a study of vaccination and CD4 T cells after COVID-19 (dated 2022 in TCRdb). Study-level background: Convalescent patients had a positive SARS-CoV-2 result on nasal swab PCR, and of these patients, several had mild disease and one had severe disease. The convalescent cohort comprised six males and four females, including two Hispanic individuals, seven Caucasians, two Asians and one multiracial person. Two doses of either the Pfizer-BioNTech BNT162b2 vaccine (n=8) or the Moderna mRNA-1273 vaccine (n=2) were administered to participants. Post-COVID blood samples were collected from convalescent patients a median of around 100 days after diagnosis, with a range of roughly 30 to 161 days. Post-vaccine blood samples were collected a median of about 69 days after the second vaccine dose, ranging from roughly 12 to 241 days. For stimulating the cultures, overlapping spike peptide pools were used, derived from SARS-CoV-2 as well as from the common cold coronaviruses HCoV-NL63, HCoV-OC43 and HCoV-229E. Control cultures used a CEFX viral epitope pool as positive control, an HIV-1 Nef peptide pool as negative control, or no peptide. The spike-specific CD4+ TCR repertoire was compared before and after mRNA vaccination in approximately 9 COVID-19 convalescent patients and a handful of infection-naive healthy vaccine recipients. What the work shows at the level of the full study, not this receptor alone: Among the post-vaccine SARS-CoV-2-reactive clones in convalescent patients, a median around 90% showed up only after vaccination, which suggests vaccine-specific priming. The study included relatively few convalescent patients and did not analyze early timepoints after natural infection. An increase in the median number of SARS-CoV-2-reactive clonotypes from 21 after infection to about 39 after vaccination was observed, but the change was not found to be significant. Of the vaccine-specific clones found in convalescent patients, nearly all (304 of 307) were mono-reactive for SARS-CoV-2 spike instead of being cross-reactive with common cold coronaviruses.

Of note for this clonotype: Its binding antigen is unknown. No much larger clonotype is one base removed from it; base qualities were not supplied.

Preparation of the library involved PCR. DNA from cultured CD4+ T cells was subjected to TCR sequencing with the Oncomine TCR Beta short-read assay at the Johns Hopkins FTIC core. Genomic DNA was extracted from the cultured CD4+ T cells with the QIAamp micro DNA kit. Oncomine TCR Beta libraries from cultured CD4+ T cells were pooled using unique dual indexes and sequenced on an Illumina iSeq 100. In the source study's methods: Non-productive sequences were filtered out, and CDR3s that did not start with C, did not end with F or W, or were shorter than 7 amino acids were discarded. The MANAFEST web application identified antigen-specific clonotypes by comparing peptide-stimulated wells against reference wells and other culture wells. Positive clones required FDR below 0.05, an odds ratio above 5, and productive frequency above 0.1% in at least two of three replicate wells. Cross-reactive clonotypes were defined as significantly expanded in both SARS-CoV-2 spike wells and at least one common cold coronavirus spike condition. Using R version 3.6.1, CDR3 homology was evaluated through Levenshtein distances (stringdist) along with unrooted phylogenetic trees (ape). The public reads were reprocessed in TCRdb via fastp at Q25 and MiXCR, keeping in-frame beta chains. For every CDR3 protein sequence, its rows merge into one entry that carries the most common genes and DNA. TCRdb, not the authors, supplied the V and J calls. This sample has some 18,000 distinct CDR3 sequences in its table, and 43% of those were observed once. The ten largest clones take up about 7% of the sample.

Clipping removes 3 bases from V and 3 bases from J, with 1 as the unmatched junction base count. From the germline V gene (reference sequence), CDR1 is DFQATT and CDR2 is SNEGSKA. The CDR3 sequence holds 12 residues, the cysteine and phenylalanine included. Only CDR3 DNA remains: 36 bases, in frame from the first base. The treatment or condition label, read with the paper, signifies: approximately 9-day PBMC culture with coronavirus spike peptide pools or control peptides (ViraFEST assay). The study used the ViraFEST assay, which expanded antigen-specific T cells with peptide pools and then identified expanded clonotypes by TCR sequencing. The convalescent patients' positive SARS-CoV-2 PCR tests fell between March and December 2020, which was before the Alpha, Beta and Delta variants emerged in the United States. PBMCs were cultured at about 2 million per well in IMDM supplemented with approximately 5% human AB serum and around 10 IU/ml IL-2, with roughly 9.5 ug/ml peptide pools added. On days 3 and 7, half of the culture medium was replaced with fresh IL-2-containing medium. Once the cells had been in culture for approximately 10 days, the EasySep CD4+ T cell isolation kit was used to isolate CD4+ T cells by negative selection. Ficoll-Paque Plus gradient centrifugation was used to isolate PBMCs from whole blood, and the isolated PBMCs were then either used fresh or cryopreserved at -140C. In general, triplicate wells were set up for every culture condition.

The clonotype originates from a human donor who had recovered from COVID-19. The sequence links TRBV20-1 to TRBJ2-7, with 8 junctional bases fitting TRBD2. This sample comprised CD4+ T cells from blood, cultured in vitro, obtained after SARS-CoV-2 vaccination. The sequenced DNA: TGCAGTGCTAGTCTAGCGGGCTACGAGCAGTACTTC. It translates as CSASLAGYEQYF.